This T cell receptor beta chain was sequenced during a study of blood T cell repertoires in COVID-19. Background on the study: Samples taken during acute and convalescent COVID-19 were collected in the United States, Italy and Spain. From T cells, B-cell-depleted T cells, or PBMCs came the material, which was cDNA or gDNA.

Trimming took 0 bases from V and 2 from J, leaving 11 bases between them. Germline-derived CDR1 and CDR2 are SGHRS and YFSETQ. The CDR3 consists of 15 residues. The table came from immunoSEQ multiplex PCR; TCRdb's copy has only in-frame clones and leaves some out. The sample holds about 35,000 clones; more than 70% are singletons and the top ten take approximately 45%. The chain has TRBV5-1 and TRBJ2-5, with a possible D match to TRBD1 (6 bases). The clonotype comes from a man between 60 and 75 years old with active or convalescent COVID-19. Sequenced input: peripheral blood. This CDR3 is CASSLAQGSQETQYF. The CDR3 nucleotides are TGCGCCAGCAGCTTGGCGCAGGGGAGTCAAGAGACCCAGTACTTC.